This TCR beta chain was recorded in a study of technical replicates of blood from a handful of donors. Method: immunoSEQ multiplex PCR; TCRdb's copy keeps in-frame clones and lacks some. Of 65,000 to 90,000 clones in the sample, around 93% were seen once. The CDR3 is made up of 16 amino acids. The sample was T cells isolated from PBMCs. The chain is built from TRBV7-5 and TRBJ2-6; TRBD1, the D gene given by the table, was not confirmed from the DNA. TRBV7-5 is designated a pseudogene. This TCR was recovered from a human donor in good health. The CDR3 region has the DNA TGTGTCAGAAGCTTAGGGGCAGAGCCTGGGGCCAACGTCCTGACTTTC. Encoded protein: CVRSLGAEPGANVLTF.